Included here is one T cell receptor beta chain sequence, with context. Its specificity is not known. This specimen belongs to a study of T cell repertoires in cytomegalovirus infection. TCRdb fed the reads into MiXCR, producing one record per CDR3 protein. The table shows around 300,000 distinct CDR3 sequences, with approximately 22% occurring only once. Study-level points and caveats: Dominant in the ex vivo response were TCR beta clonotypes restricted by HLA-C and specific for CMV.

This receptor was identified in a human donor in good health (CMV status not recorded). Some clones in this sample may be carry-over from other donors' samples. The source was cultured PBMCs, collected from culture after CMV antigen stimulation.

CDR3 nucleotides: TGTGCCAGCAGTGAAACCGGGCTTGGGAACACTGAAGCTTTCTTT. It encodes CASSETGLGNTEAFF. The gene calls are TRBV2 and TRBJ1-1; no reliable D call. The CDR3 covers 15 residues. V shed 2 bases and J shed 1 base, with 11 bases lying between them. From germline, CDR1 is SNHLY and CDR2 FYNNEI.